This T cell receptor (beta chain) was identified in a study of blood T cell repertoires in COVID-19. Study overall: Specimens from acute and convalescent COVID-19 originated in the United States, Italy and Spain. T cells, B-cell-depleted T cells, or PBMCs supplied cDNA or gDNA.

The ends lost 6 bases at V and 3 bases at J; junction bases unmatched: 2. The CDR3 totals 13 residues. In its sample, this clone was seen once. Under the authors' procedure: The authors estimated nucleated cell counts from reference gene primer amplification. Measured with immunoSEQ multiplex PCR; TCRdb has only the in-frame clones, and not every one. V and J calls plus clone size are reproduced from that table; the DNA served to infer D and trimming. The data show approximately 130,000 clones, 70% to 80% seen once. The specimen was peripheral blood. The chain combines TRBV12-3 or TRBV12-4 with TRBJ1-3; 7 bases match TRBD1. The clonotype comes from a human donor in a cohort sampled during active COVID-19. CDR3 bases: TGTGCCAGCAGGGGACAGCTTGGAAACACCATATATTTT. Protein: CASRGQLGNTIYF.